The sequence of this T cell receptor (beta chain) was determined in a study of blood T cell repertoires in COVID-19. Study context: Sources were T cells, B-cell-depleted T cells, or PBMCs; the material itself was cDNA or gDNA.

Methods used by the authors: Amplification with reference gene primers provided the estimates of nucleated cell counts. Assay used: immunoSEQ multiplex PCR; TCRdb lists only in-frame clones, some missing. The V and J calls and clone size are taken from that table; D and trimming were inferred from the DNA. The sample includes roughly 43,000 clones, around 80% seen only once; the top ten take 20% to 25%. Germline lookup yields CDR1 LNHDA and CDR2 SQIVND (reference sequence). V was shortened by 0 bases and J by 3 bases, with 9 bases between the two germline ends. This CDR3 is 15 amino acids long. The sequenced sample consisted of peripheral blood. This sequence was found in a woman aged 55-75 years with acute or convalescent COVID-19. The chain joins TRBV19 to TRBJ1-5; D is ambiguous. Written as DNA, the CDR3 is TGTGCCAGTAGTATAGAGGCAGACTTCAATCAGCCCCAGCATTTT. Translation: CASSIEADFNQPQHF. Filled out from reference TRBV19 and TRBJ1-5, the complete variable domain reads DGGITQSPKYLFRKEGQNVTLSCEQNLNHDAMYWYRQDPGQGLRLIYYSQIVNDFQKGDIAEGYSVSREKKESFPLTVTSAQKNPTAFYLCASSIEADFNQPQHFGDGTRLSIL.